Listed below are T cell receptor beta chains from one sample, sequenced in a study of CXCR3-negative and CXCR3-positive naive CD8 T cells. No DNA is given; TCRdb re-called the 5' RACE reads and lists each CDR3 protein once. The listing contains tens of thousands of distinct CDR3 sequences. Material: naive CXCR3- CD8+ T cells from blood. The source is a human donor in good health. Some clones in this sample may be carry-over from other donors' samples. Each CDR3 is given with its conserved first and last residue. Clone sizes are given selectively: once, few, many, or a class where the clone is expanded.

11	TRBV29-1	TRBJ1-2	medium-sized	CSVVVGYGYTF
15	TRBV6-1	TRBJ1-1	.	CASSDTPAVNTEAFF
15	TRBV5-1	TRBJ2-7	.	CASSMETLGGYEQYF
14	TRBV2	TRBJ1-6	.	CASSGDRNNSPLHF
13	TRBV20-1	TRBJ1-2	.	CSARPRAAYGYTF
15	TRBV12-3/TRBV12-4	TRBJ1-3	.	CASSQDRGFGNTIYF
15	TRBV11-2	TRBJ2-7	.	CASTPWEGVEYEQYF
14	TRBV12-3/TRBV12-4	TRBJ1-5	.	CASSAPYSNQPQHF
11	TRBV12-3/TRBV12-4	TRBJ2-5	.	CASRGEETQYF
14	TRBV19	TRBJ1-1	.	CASSDPGSDTEAFF
13	TRBV6-6	TRBJ1-1	.	CASSPGTVGKAFF
20	TRBV23-1	TRBJ2-5	.	CASSCPGTDKTSGGSGTQYF
15	TRBV20-1	TRBJ2-1	.	CSASSPGGKYNEQFF
12	TRBV12-3/TRBV12-4	TRBJ1-2	.	CASSLDTYGYTF
13	TRBV7-9	TRBJ2-7	.	CASRTSAPDEQYF
14	TRBV6-5	TRBJ2-3	.	CASSSDDSTDTQYF
12	TRBV6-2/TRBV6-3	TRBJ2-1	.	CASSYPGNEQFF
12	TRBV5-1	TRBJ2-1	.	CASKENLDEQFF
13	TRBV20-1	TRBJ2-7	.	CSATDRGSYEQYF
17	TRBV29-1	TRBJ2-1	.	CSVDPAAPTGVYNEQFF
15	TRBV12-2	TRBJ1-5	.	CASRSPVGDNQPQHF
17	TRBV12-3/TRBV12-4	TRBJ2-5	.	CASSLLASSQQGETQYF
14	TRBV29-1	TRBJ2-5	.	CSVEGGPWRETQYF